This TCR beta chain was retrieved from a study of CD8+CD57+ T cells in acquired aplastic anemia. Genomic DNA was employed as the template in profiling TCR beta VDJ and CDR3. TCRdb re-derived calls from the reads in MiXCR, one entry per CDR3 protein. This sample has about 190,000 distinct CDR3 sequences; roughly half occur once, and the top ten carry 15% to 20%. Germline CDR1 SGHRS, CDR2 YFSETQ. Between the trimmed V and J ends, which lost 2 bases and 6 bases, there was a span of 12 bases. CDR3 length: 13 residues. V and J are TRBV5-1 and TRBJ2-7, with D perhaps matching TRBD2 (6 bases). This TCR was sampled from a human donor in good health, serving as a control. The specimen was sorted CD4+, CD8+, or CD8+CD57+ T cells (not recorded which) from PBMCs. CDR3 nucleotide sequence: TGCGCCAGCAGCTTTGAGGGAGGCCCCGAGCAGTACTTC. Translating it yields CASSFEGGPEQYF.